This T cell receptor (beta chain) was identified in a study of shared clonotypes between healthy human individuals. For every subset, genomic DNA was evenly distributed across several immunoSEQ plates. The repertoire was sequenced with immunoSEQ multiplex PCR; TCRdb's copy has only in-frame clones and lacks some. The sample has about 2,500,000 clones; approximately 90% are singletons. The material sequenced was naive CD4+ T cells sorted from blood. Subset specified: CD45RA+ positively selected. This receptor was obtained from a man younger than 35 in good health.

DNA for the CDR3: TGTGCTAGTGGTTTGGACCAGGGGAAGGTGAACACTGAAGCTTTCTTT. It translates to CASGLDQGKVNTEAFF. This chain links TRBV12-5 with TRBJ1-1, with D possibly being TRBD1 (6 bases). CDR3 length equals 16 residues. Trimming cost V 1 base and J 0 bases, with 12 bases left between them. CDR1 and CDR2 (germline): LGHNT, FRNRAP. Full variable domain (missing parts from reference TRBV12-5 and TRBJ1-1): DARVTQTPRHKVTEMGQEVTMRCQPILGHNTVFWYRQTMMQGLELLAYFRNRAPLDDSGMPKDRFSAEMPDATLATLKIQPSEPRDSAVYFCASGLDQGKVNTEAFFGQGTRLTVV.